Shown below are 11 T cell receptor beta chains from a single sample sequenced in a study of T cells in Graves' hyperthyroidism and ophthalmopathy. It was RNA transcripts that yielded the amplified TCR beta CDR3 regions. First-round RT-PCR targeting the TCR CDR3 was performed with the HTBI primer set. One entry per CDR3 protein results from TCRdb running MiXCR on the multiplex PCR reads. The table has a few hundred thousand distinct CDR3 sequences, 15% to 19% seen once. The source material was blood. All receptors come from a young woman with Graves' hyperthyroidism.

As DNA, the CDR3 is TGTGCCAGCAGTCCCGAGGGGGTAGTTTATAATTCACCCCTCCACTTT. This codes for CASSPEGVVYNSPLHF. The chain combines TRBV27 with TRBJ1-6; perhaps TRBD1 as D (6 bases). The length of the CDR3 is 16 residues. Germline CDR1 MNHEY, CDR2 SMNVEV (reference sequence). Trimming took 5 bases from V and 4 from J, leaving 15 bases between them.

This clonotype was picked up many times. V usage is TRBV7-3 and J usage is TRBJ1-1; a possible D gene is TRBD1 (6 bases). The CDR3 has 15 residues. The V end lost 1 base, the J end lost 4 bases, and 13 bases lay between the germline ends. Germline CDR1 SGHTA, CDR2 FQGTGA. The CDR3 coding sequence is TGTGCCAGCAGCTTAAAGGGGGGCGGTGGCACTGAAGCTTTCTTT. This codes for CASSLKGGGGTEAFF.

This clonotype appeared a few times. This rearrangement joins TRBV5-5 to TRBJ2-1; 8 positions match TRBD2. This CDR3 has 16 amino acids. V was pared by 2 bases and J by 4 bases, with 8 bases of the junction left unmatched. Germline V gives CDR1 SGHKS, CDR2 YYEKEE (reference sequence). The CDR3 reads CASSLLPGGIYNEQFF. The CDR3 coding sequence is TGTGCCAGCAGCTTACTGCCGGGGGGGATATACAATGAGCAGTTCTTC.

Ten or more counts support this clonotype. V is TRBV12-3 or TRBV12-4 and J is TRBJ2-1; no firm D call. CDR3 length equals 12 residues. V was cut by 6 bases and J by 10 bases, with 13 bases left in between. CDR3 amino acids: CASSLGRWEQFF. DNA for the CDR3: TGTGCCAGCAGCCTCGGTCGGTGGGAGCAGTTCTTC.

This clonotype appeared a few times. V is TRBV5-1 and J is TRBJ1-1, with D tentatively TRBD1 (5 bases). Germline assignment: CDR1 SGHRS and CDR2 YFSETQ. The CDR3 has 14 residues. The ends were cut back, 7 bases at V and 4 bases at J, with 17 bases in the middle. The CDR3 is CASEVKGQGTEAFF. The CDR3 nucleotides read TGCGCCAGCGAGGTGAAGGGGCAGGGCACTGAAGCTTTCTTT.

Comments on this clonotype: A much larger clone differs by one base, so this may be a read error. The chain uses TRBV3-1 and TRBJ1-1, with D possibly matching TRBD1 (6 bases). The CDR3 spans 14 residues. The germline CDR1 and CDR2 sequences are LGHDT and YNNKEL (reference sequence). The CDR3 protein is CTSSKKTGNTEAFF. The CDR3, as DNA: TGTACCAGCAGCAAGAAGACAGGGAACACTGAAGCTTTCTTT.

This clonotype appeared many times. The chain carries TRBV12-3 or TRBV12-4 and TRBJ1-4; D call uncertain. CDR3 length: 17 amino acids. The ends were cut back, 3 bases at V and 0 bases at J, with 14 bases in the middle. CDR3 amino acids: CASSFELGPPTNEKLFF. CDR3 bases: TGTGCCAGCAGTTTTGAGTTGGGTCCCCCAACTAATGAAAAACTGTTTTTT.

This clonotype was observed a handful of times. The chain uses TRBV27 and TRBJ2-7, with a possible D match to TRBD1 (6 bases). Per the germline V gene, CDR1 is MNHEY and CDR2 is SMNVEV (reference sequence). The V gene lost 8 bases and the J gene lost 2 bases, with 10 bases spanning the gap. CDR3 length: 12 residues. The DNA for the CDR3 is TGTGCCAGCGGGACACCTACCTACGAGCAGTACTTC. Its protein is CASGTPTYEQYF.

This clonotype was counted ten times or more. V is TRBV20-1 and J is TRBJ2-1, with D maybe TRBD2 (6 bases). CDR1 and CDR2 (germline): DFQATT, SNEGSKA (reference sequence). The CDR3 covers 16 residues. Trimming cost V 0 bases and J 7 bases, with 19 bases left between them. The CDR3 loop is CSARDHRGVAGNEQFF. The CDR3 DNA reads as TGCAGTGCTAGAGACCACCGCGGGGTAGCTGGAAATGAGCAGTTCTTC.

Note on this clonotype: A read error may be the cause here, since a much bigger clone is one base away. The gene calls are TRBV2 and TRBJ2-7; TRBD1 agrees at 12 bases. The length of the CDR3 is 14 residues. Germline CDR1 and CDR2: SNHLY and FYNNEI. The V segment lost 6 bases and the J segment 5 bases; nucleotides outside the gene matches: 5. The DNA of the CDR3 is TGTGCCAGCAGGAGGGACAGGGGGCAGAACGAGCAGTACTTC. Translated, it gives CASRRDRGQNEQYF.

This clonotype was detected many times. The genes are TRBV3-1 and TRBJ2-5; 11 bases agree with TRBD2. The CDR3 runs 16 residues. Germline CDR1 is LGHDT and CDR2 is YNNKEL (reference sequence). J was trimmed by 0 bases and V by 7 bases; bases with no gene match: 7. This CDR3 reads CASTSWTSGYQETQYF. The CDR3, as DNA: TGTGCCAGCACCTCGTGGACTAGCGGGTACCAAGAGACCCAGTACTTC.